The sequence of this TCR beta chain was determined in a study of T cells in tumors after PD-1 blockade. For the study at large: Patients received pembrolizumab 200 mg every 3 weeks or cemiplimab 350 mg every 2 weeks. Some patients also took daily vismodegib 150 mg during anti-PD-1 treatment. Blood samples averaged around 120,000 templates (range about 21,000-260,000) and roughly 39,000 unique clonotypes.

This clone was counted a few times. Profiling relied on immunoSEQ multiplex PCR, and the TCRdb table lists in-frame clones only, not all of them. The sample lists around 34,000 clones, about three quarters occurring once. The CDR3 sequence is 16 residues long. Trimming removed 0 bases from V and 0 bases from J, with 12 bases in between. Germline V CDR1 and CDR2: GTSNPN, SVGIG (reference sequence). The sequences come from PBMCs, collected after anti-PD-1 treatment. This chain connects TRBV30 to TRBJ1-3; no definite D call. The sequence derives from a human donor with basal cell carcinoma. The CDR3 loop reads CAWSVTGRSSGNTIYF. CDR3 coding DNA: TGTGCCTGGAGTGTGACGGGCAGATCCTCTGGAAACACCATATATTTT.